The TCR beta chain described here comes from a study of shared clonotypes between healthy human individuals. The overall study: The cohort had a couple of women and a few men, ages 18 to 49. The study, taken as a whole, reports: Genetic and exposure-history diversity was limited by the few donors. The authors expected sequencing depth to affect clonotype sharing among donors.

This clone was seen more than once but under ten times. Its antigen remains unknown. The repertoire was sequenced with immunoSEQ multiplex PCR; TCRdb's copy has only in-frame clones and lacks some. The sample consists of 97,000 or so clones, roughly 45% of them appearing once. In unsorted samples, genomic DNA was obtained using 75 million to 90 million PBMCs. Trimming left V 1 base short and J 8 bases short, with 9 bases between. Looked up from germline, CDR1 is GTSNPN and CDR2 is SVGIG (reference sequence). The length of the CDR3 is 12 residues. Sequenced input: PBMCs. V is TRBV30 and J is TRBJ1-3; D unclear. This receptor was identified in a woman between 35 and 50 years old in good health. Some clones in this sample may be carry-over from other donors' samples. The CDR3 sequence: CAWSALVDTIYF. CDR3 nucleotides: TGTGCCTGGAGTGCCCTTGTGGACACCATATATTTT.